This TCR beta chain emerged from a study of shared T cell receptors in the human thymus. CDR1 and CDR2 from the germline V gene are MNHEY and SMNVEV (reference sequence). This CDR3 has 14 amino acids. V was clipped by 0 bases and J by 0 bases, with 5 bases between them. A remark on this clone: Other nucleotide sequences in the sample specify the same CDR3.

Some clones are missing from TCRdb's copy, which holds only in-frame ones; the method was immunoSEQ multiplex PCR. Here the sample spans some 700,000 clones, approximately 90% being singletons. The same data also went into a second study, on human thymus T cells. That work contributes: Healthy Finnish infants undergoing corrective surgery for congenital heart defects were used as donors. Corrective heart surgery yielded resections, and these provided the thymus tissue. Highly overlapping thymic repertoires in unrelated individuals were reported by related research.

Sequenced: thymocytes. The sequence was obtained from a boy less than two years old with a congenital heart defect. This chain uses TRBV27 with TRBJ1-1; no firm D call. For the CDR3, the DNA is TGTGCCAGCAGTTTATCGAGATTGAACACTGAAGCTTTCTTT. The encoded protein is CASSLSRLNTEAFF.